This is a list of T cell receptor beta chains from one sample in a study of blood T cell repertoires in COVID-19. Sequencing was performed with immunoSEQ multiplex PCR; in TCRdb, only in-frame clones are kept and a portion is missing. The data contain about 170,000 clones, roughly 86% of them seen just once; the ten biggest clones take up about 3.5%. Sequenced sample: peripheral blood. The source is a man in his 70s with acute or convalescent COVID-19. Both conserved end residues are part of each CDR3. Fields, in order: CDR3 length, J gene, D gene, V gene, clone size, CDR3 DNA, CDR3 protein. The D gene is left open where the match is weak. Expanded clones are given a class, and other clones once, few, many or no size at all.

CDR3 length: 14; J gene: TRBJ2-2; D gene: NA; V gene: TRBV27; clone size: NA; CDR3 DNA: TGTGCCAGCAGCCTTAGACAGCACACCGGGGAGCTGTTTTTT; CDR3 protein: CASSLRQHTGELFF
CDR3 length: 13; J gene: TRBJ2-5; D gene: NA; V gene: TRBV28; clone size: NA; CDR3 DNA: TGTGCCAGCGGACTGCCGAGCGTTGGGACCCAGTACTTC; CDR3 protein: CASGLPSVGTQYF
CDR3 length: 15; J gene: TRBJ2-7; D gene: TRBD2; V gene: TRBV7-3; clone size: once; CDR3 DNA: TGTGCCAGCAGCTTAAACGGACTAGCGGGGGACGAGCAGTACTTC; CDR3 protein: CASSLNGLAGDEQYF
CDR3 length: 17; J gene: TRBJ2-3; D gene: TRBD2; V gene: TRBV4-2; clone size: NA; CDR3 DNA: TGTGCCAGCAGCCAAAAGGGACTAGCGGTACTCACAGATACGCAGTATTTT; CDR3 protein: CASSQKGLAVLTDTQYF
CDR3 length: 12; J gene: TRBJ2-1; D gene: TRBD2; V gene: TRBV5-1; clone size: NA; CDR3 DNA: TGCGCCAGCAGCTTGGGGACTAGTGAGCAGTTCTTC; CDR3 protein: CASSLGTSEQFF
CDR3 length: 15; J gene: TRBJ1-1; D gene: NA; V gene: TRBV6-2/TRBV6-3; clone size: NA; CDR3 DNA: TGTGCCAGCAGCCCCTGGGGGGTGGCGAACACTGAAGCTTTCTTT; CDR3 protein: CASSPWGVANTEAFF
CDR3 length: 20; J gene: TRBJ2-7; D gene: NA; V gene: TRBV6-2/TRBV6-3; clone size: once; CDR3 DNA: TGTGCCAGCAGTTACTCTCACGTCATGTATAGGGGATCGTTCGCCTACGAGCAGTACTTC; CDR3 protein: CASSYSHVMYRGSFAYEQYF
CDR3 length: 12; J gene: TRBJ2-5; D gene: NA; V gene: TRBV27; clone size: NA; CDR3 DNA: TGTGCCAGCCTCGTATTGCAAGAGACCCAGTACTTC; CDR3 protein: CASLVLQETQYF
CDR3 length: 15; J gene: TRBJ1-2; D gene: NA; V gene: TRBV28; clone size: few; CDR3 DNA: TGTGCCAGCAGCCTAGGGGGACAATTAATCTATGGCTACACCTTC; CDR3 protein: CASSLGGQLIYGYTF
CDR3 length: 14; J gene: TRBJ2-3; D gene: NA; V gene: TRBV11-3; clone size: NA; CDR3 DNA: TGTGCCAGCAGCCCCTGGACTAATGCAGATACGCAGTATTTT; CDR3 protein: CASSPWTNADTQYF
CDR3 length: 17; J gene: TRBJ1-5; D gene: NA; V gene: TRBV28; clone size: NA; CDR3 DNA: TGTGCCAGCAGTTTGAAGTTGGGAGAGGGTGGCAATCAGCCCCAGCATTTT; CDR3 protein: CASSLKLGEGGNQPQHF
CDR3 length: 11; J gene: TRBJ1-4; D gene: NA; V gene: TRBV7-3; clone size: NA; CDR3 DNA: TGTGCCAGCAGCGCGGGGGGTAGACTGTTTTTT; CDR3 protein: CASSAGGRLFF
CDR3 length: 12; J gene: TRBJ2-7; D gene: NA; V gene: TRBV11-2; clone size: NA; CDR3 DNA: TGTGCCAGCAGCTTAAATATCCACGAGCAGTACTTC; CDR3 protein: CASSLNIHEQYF
CDR3 length: 13; J gene: TRBJ2-3; D gene: NA; V gene: TRBV12-5; clone size: NA; CDR3 DNA: TGTGCTAGTGGTTTTCGCGGCACAGATACGCAGTATTTT; CDR3 protein: CASGFRGTDTQYF
CDR3 length: 16; J gene: TRBJ1-5; D gene: TRBD1; V gene: TRBV24-1; clone size: NA; CDR3 DNA: TGTGCCACCTCAAGCCTGACAGGGCCGACAAATCAGCCCCAGCATTTT; CDR3 protein: CATSSLTGPTNQPQHF
CDR3 length: 12; J gene: TRBJ2-7; D gene: NA; V gene: TRBV3-1/TRBV3-2; clone size: NA; CDR3 DNA: TGTGCCAGCAGCCAAGCAAACTCCGAGCAGTACTTC; CDR3 protein: CASSQANSEQYF
CDR3 length: 16; J gene: TRBJ1-4; D gene: TRBD1; V gene: TRBV28; clone size: NA; CDR3 DNA: TGTGCCAGCAGTTTAAGAGGGGGCGCGACTAATGAAAAACTGTTTTTT; CDR3 protein: CASSLRGGATNEKLFF
CDR3 length: 18; J gene: TRBJ2-5; D gene: TRBD2; V gene: TRBV20-1; clone size: once; CDR3 DNA: TGCAGTGCTAGTCGTAAGGGACTAGCGGGTCCCTACCAAGAGACCCAGTACTTC; CDR3 protein: CSASRKGLAGPYQETQYF
CDR3 length: 12; J gene: TRBJ2-3; D gene: TRBD2; V gene: TRBV30; clone size: NA; CDR3 DNA: TGTGCCGGAACAGCGGGGGGAGATACGCAGTATTTT; CDR3 protein: CAGTAGGDTQYF
CDR3 length: 16; J gene: TRBJ2-2; D gene: TRBD1; V gene: TRBV5-1; clone size: NA; CDR3 DNA: TGCGCCAGCAGCTTGGCCCGGGACAGCCCAGGGGGGGAGCTGTTTTTT; CDR3 protein: CASSLARDSPGGELFF
CDR3 length: 13; J gene: TRBJ2-1; D gene: TRBD2; V gene: TRBV15; clone size: once; CDR3 DNA: TGTGCCACCAGCGCCCCCTTAAGCGGGAGGTTGTTCTTC; CDR3 protein: CATSAPLSGRLFF
CDR3 length: 13; J gene: TRBJ1-2; D gene: NA; V gene: TRBV10-3; clone size: NA; CDR3 DNA: TGTGCCATCAGTGAGCGAGGCACGCATGGCTACACCTTC; CDR3 protein: CAISERGTHGYTF
CDR3 length: 14; J gene: TRBJ2-1; D gene: TRBD2; V gene: TRBV28; clone size: NA; CDR3 DNA: TGTGCCAGCCGGACTAGCGGGAGTTACAATGAGCAGTTCTTC; CDR3 protein: CASRTSGSYNEQFF
CDR3 length: 15; J gene: TRBJ2-1; D gene: TRBD2; V gene: TRBV6-5; clone size: NA; CDR3 DNA: TGTGCCAGCAGGCCGGGACTAGCCCCGTTGTATGAGCAGTTCTTC; CDR3 protein: CASRPGLAPLYEQFF
CDR3 length: 18; J gene: TRBJ2-3; D gene: TRBD1; V gene: TRBV18; clone size: NA; CDR3 DNA: TGTGCCAGCTCACTAGGATTATGGACAGGGGTGGGCACAGATACGCAGTATTTT; CDR3 protein: CASSLGLWTGVGTDTQYF
CDR3 length: 15; J gene: TRBJ2-7; D gene: NA; V gene: TRBV6-5; clone size: NA; CDR3 DNA: TGTGCCAGCACTCCTGAGGGGGTTCTCTCGTACGAGCAGTACTTC; CDR3 protein: CASTPEGVLSYEQYF
CDR3 length: 15; J gene: TRBJ1-1; D gene: TRBD1; V gene: TRBV7-9; clone size: NA; CDR3 DNA: TGTGCCAGCAGCTTAGGGACAGGGGGTGGGACTGAAGCTTTCTTT; CDR3 protein: CASSLGTGGGTEAFF
CDR3 length: 14; J gene: TRBJ2-7; D gene: TRBD1; V gene: TRBV7-2; clone size: NA; CDR3 DNA: TGTGCCAGCAGATTTGACAGGGGCGACTACGAGCAGTACTTC; CDR3 protein: CASRFDRGDYEQYF
CDR3 length: 12; J gene: TRBJ2-1; D gene: TRBD2; V gene: TRBV12-3/TRBV12-4; clone size: NA; CDR3 DNA: TGTGCCAGCAACGAGCTAGCGGAAGCGCAGTTCTTC; CDR3 protein: CASNELAEAQFF
CDR3 length: 14; J gene: TRBJ2-7; D gene: TRBD1; V gene: TRBV6-5; clone size: NA; CDR3 DNA: TGTGCCAGCACCACCGGACAGGACCCCTACGAGCAGTACTTC; CDR3 protein: CASTTGQDPYEQYF
CDR3 length: 17; J gene: TRBJ2-7; D gene: NA; V gene: TRBV4-1; clone size: NA; CDR3 DNA: TGCGCCAGCAGCCAAGATCATTCGGGGGACTTAACCTACGAGCAGTACTTC; CDR3 protein: CASSQDHSGDLTYEQYF
CDR3 length: 15; J gene: TRBJ2-1; D gene: TRBD2; V gene: TRBV28; clone size: NA; CDR3 DNA: TGTGCCAGCAGTGTTCTGGGGACTAGTATATATGAGCAGTTCTTC; CDR3 protein: CASSVLGTSIYEQFF
CDR3 length: 15; J gene: TRBJ2-5; D gene: NA; V gene: TRBV6-1; clone size: NA; CDR3 DNA: TGTGCCAGCAGTGAATCGCCGGGGGACCAAGAGACCCAGTACTTC; CDR3 protein: CASSESPGDQETQYF
CDR3 length: 13; J gene: TRBJ1-6; D gene: NA; V gene: TRBV7-2; clone size: NA; CDR3 DNA: TGTGCCAGCAGCCTTGCCTATAATTCACCCCTCCACTTT; CDR3 protein: CASSLAYNSPLHF
CDR3 length: 13; J gene: TRBJ1-4; D gene: NA; V gene: TRBV7-9; clone size: NA; CDR3 DNA: TGTGCCAGCAGCTTAGCGATCAGTGAAAAACTGTTTTTT; CDR3 protein: CASSLAISEKLFF
CDR3 length: 17; J gene: TRBJ2-3; D gene: TRBD1; V gene: TRBV5-8; clone size: NA; CDR3 DNA: TGTGCCAGCAGCCCCCGGGACAGGGGGTCTAGCACAGATACGCAGTATTTT; CDR3 protein: CASSPRDRGSSTDTQYF
CDR3 length: 15; J gene: TRBJ1-2; D gene: TRBD1; V gene: TRBV3-1/TRBV3-2; clone size: NA; CDR3 DNA: TGTGCCAGCAGCCACCCCGGACAGGGGGCGCGGGGCTACACCTTC; CDR3 protein: CASSHPGQGARGYTF
CDR3 length: 16; J gene: TRBJ2-1; D gene: TRBD2; V gene: TRBV5-1; clone size: NA; CDR3 DNA: TGCGCCAGCTCCCCCCAAGGGACTAGCGGTGGGAATGAGCAGTTCTTC; CDR3 protein: CASSPQGTSGGNEQFF
CDR3 length: 13; J gene: TRBJ2-5; D gene: NA; V gene: TRBV2; clone size: NA; CDR3 DNA: TGTGCCAGCAGTTCGGAGTTGATGGAGACCCAGTACTTC; CDR3 protein: CASSSELMETQYF
CDR3 length: 13; J gene: TRBJ2-1; D gene: NA; V gene: TRBV7-3; clone size: NA; CDR3 DNA: TGTGCCAGCAGCTTAAATCTGGCTAGTGAGCAGTTCTTC; CDR3 protein: CASSLNLASEQFF
CDR3 length: 15; J gene: TRBJ1-4; D gene: TRBD1; V gene: TRBV5-1; clone size: NA; CDR3 DNA: TGCGCCAGCAGCTTATCAGGGGGTTTTAATGAAAAACTGTTTTTT; CDR3 protein: CASSLSGGFNEKLFF